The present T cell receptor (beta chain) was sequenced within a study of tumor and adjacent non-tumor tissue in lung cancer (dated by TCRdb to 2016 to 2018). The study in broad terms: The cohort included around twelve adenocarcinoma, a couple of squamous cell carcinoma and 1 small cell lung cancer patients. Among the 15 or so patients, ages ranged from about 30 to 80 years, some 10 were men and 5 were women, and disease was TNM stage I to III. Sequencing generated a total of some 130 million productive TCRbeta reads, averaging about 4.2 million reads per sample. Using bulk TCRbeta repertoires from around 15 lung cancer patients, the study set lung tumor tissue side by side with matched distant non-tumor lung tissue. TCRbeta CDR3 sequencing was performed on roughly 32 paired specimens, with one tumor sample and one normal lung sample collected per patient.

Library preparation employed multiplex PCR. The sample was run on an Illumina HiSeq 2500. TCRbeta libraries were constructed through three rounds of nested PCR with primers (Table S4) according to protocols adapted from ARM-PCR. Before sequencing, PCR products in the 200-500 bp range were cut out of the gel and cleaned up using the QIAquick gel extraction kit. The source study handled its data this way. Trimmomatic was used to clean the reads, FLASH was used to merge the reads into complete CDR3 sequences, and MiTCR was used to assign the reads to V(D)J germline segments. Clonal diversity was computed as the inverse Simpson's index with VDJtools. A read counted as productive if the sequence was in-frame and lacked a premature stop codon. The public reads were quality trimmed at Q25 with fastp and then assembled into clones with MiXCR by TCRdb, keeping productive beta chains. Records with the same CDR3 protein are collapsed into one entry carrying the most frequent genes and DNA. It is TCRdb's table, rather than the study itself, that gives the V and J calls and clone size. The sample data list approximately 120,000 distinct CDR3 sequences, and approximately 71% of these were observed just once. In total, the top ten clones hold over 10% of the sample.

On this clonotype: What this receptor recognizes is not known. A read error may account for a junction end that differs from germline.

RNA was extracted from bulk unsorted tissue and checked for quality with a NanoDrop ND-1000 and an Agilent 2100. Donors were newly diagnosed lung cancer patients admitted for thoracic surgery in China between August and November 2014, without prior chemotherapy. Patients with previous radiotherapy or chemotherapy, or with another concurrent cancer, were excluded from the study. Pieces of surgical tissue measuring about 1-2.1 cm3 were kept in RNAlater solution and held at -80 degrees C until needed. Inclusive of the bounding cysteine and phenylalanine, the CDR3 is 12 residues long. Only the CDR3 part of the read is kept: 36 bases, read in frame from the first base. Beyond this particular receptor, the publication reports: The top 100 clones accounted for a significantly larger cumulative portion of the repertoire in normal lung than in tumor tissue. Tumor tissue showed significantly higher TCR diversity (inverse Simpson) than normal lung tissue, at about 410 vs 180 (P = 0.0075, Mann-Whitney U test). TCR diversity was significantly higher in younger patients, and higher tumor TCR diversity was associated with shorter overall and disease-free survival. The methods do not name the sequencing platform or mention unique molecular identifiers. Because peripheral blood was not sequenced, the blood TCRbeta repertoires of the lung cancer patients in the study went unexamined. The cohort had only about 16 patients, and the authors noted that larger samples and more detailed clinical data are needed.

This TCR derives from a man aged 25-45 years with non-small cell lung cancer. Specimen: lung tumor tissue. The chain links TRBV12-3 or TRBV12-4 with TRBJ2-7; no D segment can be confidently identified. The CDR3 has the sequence CARSLDGYEQYF. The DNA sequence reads TGTGCCAGGAGTTTGGACGGCTACGAGCAGTACTTC.